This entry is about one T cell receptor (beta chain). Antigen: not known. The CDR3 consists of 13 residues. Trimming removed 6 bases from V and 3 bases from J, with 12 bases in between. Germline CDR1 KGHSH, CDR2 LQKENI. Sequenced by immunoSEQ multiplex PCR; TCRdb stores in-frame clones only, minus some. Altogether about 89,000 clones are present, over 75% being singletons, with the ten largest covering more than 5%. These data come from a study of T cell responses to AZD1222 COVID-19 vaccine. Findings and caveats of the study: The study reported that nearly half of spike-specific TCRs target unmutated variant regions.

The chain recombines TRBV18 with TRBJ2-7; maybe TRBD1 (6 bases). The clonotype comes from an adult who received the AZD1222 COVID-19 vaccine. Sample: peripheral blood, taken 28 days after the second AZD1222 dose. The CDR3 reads CASSPTGNYEQYF. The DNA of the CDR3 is TGTGCCAGCTCTCCCACAGGGAACTACGAGCAGTACTTC. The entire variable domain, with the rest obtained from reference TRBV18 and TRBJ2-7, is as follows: NAGVMQNPRHLVRRRGQEARLRCSPMKGHSHVYWYRQLPEEGLKFMVYLQKENIIDESGMPKERFSAEFPKEGPSILRIQQVVRGDSAAYFCASSPTGNYEQYFGPGTRLTVT.